This entry concerns a single T cell receptor beta chain. TCRdb re-derived calls from the RT-PCR reads in MiXCR, one entry per CDR3 protein. The repertoire holds approximately 2,000 distinct CDR3 sequences, with about 16% as singletons. This sample was included in a study of immune reconstitution after stem cell transplant in scleroderma. The CDR3 extends over 15 amino acids. Trimming left V 5 bases short and J 0 bases short, with 13 bases between. The germline V gene has CDR1 MNHEY and CDR2 SVGAGI. Sampling was performed before or after autologous hematopoietic stem cell transplantation (not recorded which). The V gene is TRBV6-5, the J gene TRBJ1-1; TRBD1 is a possible D gene (6 bases). The receptor was derived from a female donor with systemic sclerosis. The CDR3 coding sequence is TGTGCCAGCAGTCCCGGACAGACCATGAACACTGAAGCTTTCTTT. Its translation: CASSPGQTMNTEAFF.